This T cell receptor (beta chain) was retrieved from a study of T cells after yellow fever vaccination. Template switching with 5'RACE generated the TCR cDNA and added a universal primer site and UMIs. TCRdb used MiXCR to reprocess the 5' RACE reads, holding one entry per CDR3 protein. The sample includes 200,000 to 300,000 distinct CDR3 sequences, approximately 13% of them seen just once. The sample here was CD4+ T cells sorted from PBMCs, taken 45 days after the yellow fever booster vaccination. This receptor was obtained from a man under 40 who received the YFV17D yellow fever vaccine.

This chain's CDR3 is CASGTLRGGTDTQYF. The CDR3 coding sequence is TGTGCCAGCGGGACCCTTCGGGGGGGCACAGATACGCAGTATTTT. J is TRBJ2-3 and V is TRBV12-3 or TRBV12-4; 7 nucleotides match TRBD2. J was trimmed by 1 base and V by 8 bases; bases with no gene match: 9. This CDR3 comprises 15 residues.